This entry concerns a single TCR beta chain. Antigen specificity is unknown. Sequenced by immunoSEQ multiplex PCR; TCRdb stores in-frame clones only, minus some. Here the sample spans roughly 35,000 clones, 70% to 75% being singletons. The data stem from a study of T cells in tumors after PD-1 blockade. Study information: Each patient got pembrolizumab 200 mg every 3 weeks or cemiplimab 350 mg every 2 weeks.

The length of the CDR3 is 14 residues. Germline V lookup: CDR1 SEHNR, CDR2 FQNEAQ (reference sequence). Trimming removed 0 bases at V and 7 bases at J, with 10 bases between. Study observations and caveats: Peripheral recruitment is suggested, as some novel exhausted tumor clones were in pre-treatment blood.

Sequenced here: PBMCs, sampled after anti-PD-1 treatment. The V gene is TRBV7-9, the J gene TRBJ2-1; TRBD2 is a possible D gene (5 bases). The source is a human donor with basal cell carcinoma. The CDR3: CASSLARGGNEQFF. CDR3 in DNA: TGTGCCAGCAGCTTAGCACGGGGTGGGAATGAGCAGTTCTTC.